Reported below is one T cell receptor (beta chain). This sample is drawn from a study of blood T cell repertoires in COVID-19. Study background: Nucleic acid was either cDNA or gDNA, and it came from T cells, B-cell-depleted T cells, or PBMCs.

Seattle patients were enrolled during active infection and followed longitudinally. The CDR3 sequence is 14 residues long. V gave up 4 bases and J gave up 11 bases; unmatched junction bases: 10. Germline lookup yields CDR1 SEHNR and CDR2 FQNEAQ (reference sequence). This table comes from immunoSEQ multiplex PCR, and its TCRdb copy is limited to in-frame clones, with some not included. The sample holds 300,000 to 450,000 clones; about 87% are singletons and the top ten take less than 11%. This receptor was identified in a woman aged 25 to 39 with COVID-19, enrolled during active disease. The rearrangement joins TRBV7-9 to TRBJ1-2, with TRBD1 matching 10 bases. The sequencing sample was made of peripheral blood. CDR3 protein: CASSSGQGGRIYTF. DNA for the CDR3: TGTGCCAGCAGCTCTGGACAGGGGGGACGGATTTACACCTTC.